This TCR beta chain is drawn from a study of CD8 T cells in ankylosing spondylitis. The table lists this clonotype with many counts. The antigen remains unidentified. The germline gives CDR1 SEHNR, CDR2 FQNEAQ (reference sequence). Trimming took off 0 bases at V and 1 base at J, with 9 bases between the two ends. This CDR3 has 15 residues. TCRdb redid the calling of the 5' RACE reads with MiXCR, one entry per CDR3 protein. The table shows 500,000 or so distinct CDR3 sequences, with approximately 5% occurring only once. The study, taken as a whole, reports: Seven to nine highly homologous variants made up a TCR beta motif, and this motif appeared characteristic of ankylosing spondylitis blood.

This receptor was taken from a male donor with ankylosing spondylitis. The V and J genes are TRBV7-9 and TRBJ2-5; D may be TRBD1 (6 bases). The sequenced sample consisted of blood, either unsorted or a sorted T cell fraction (not recorded which). CDR3 protein: CASSLAGAFQETQYF. The DNA of the CDR3 is TGTGCCAGCAGCTTAGCGGGGGCCTTCCAAGAGACCCAGTACTTC.